This TCR beta chain was identified during a study of blood T cell repertoires in COVID-19. Background on the study: Researchers got acute and convalescent COVID-19 samples from the United States, Italy and Spain.

In the original analysis: Quantification of nucleated cells was approximated via reference gene primer amplification. Produced via immunoSEQ multiplex PCR; TCRdb's table is partial and in-frame only. That table supplies the V and J calls and clone size; D and trimming were determined from the DNA. The table shows 220,000 or so clones, with about 86% occurring only once. V was clipped by 4 bases and J by 0 bases, with 15 bases between them. From germline, CDR1 is KGHDR and CDR2 SFDVKD. This CDR3 spans 17 amino acids. The TCR comes from a woman in her thirties or forties with acute COVID-19. The sample taken for sequencing was PBMCs or T cells enriched from blood (not recorded which). The chain has TRBV24-1 and TRBJ1-3; D uncertain. The CDR3 DNA sequence: TGTGCCACCAGTGACCCCCCCTGGCAGGCCTCTGGAAACACCATATATTTT. It is translated as CATSDPPWQASGNTIYF.